Below, one TCR beta chain is given with its context. The sample comes from a study of blood T cell repertoires in COVID-19. Profiled with immunoSEQ multiplex PCR; TCRdb holds only in-frame clones, not every one. The sample includes around 450,000 clones, roughly 87% of them seen just once. The CDR3 covers 17 residues. V gave up 5 bases and J gave up 9 bases; unmatched junction bases: 15. Germline V gene lookup returns CDR1 SGHAT and CDR2 FQNNGV. The rearrangement joins TRBV11-2 to TRBJ2-1, with 11 nucleotides matching TRBD2. The source is a woman under 30 who had recovered from COVID-19. Input material: PBMCs or T cells enriched from blood (not recorded which). CDR3 nucleotide sequence: TGTGCCAGCAGCCCCCGCCCCGGGACTAGCGGATTTGGTGAGCAGTTCTTC. Amino acids: CASSPRPGTSGFGEQFF.